Below, 4 T cell receptor beta chains from the same sample are listed, as sequenced in a study of T cells in Graves' hyperthyroidism and ophthalmopathy. RNA transcripts yielded amplified TCR beta CDR3 regions. RT-PCR in the first round (using the HTBI primer set) targeted the TCR CDR3. Via MiXCR, TCRdb re-called the multiplex PCR reads, giving one row per CDR3 protein. The sample contains roughly 720,000 distinct CDR3 sequences, around 16% of which appear only once. The sequencing sample was made of blood. These receptors came from a middle-aged man with Graves' hyperthyroidism.

The chain recombines TRBV20-1 with TRBJ1-6; 7 bases are shared with TRBD1. In germline, CDR1 is DFQATT, CDR2 SNEGSKA (reference sequence). V lost 4 bases, J lost 9 bases, and 6 bases stayed unmatched. This CDR3 comprises 13 residues. The CDR3 region is CSAKNRGVSPLHF. The CDR3 DNA sequence: TGCAGTGCTAAGAACAGGGGAGTTTCACCCCTCCACTTT.

The chain carries TRBV29-1 and TRBJ1-1; D may be TRBD1 (6 bases). Germline V gene sequence: CDR1 SQVTM, CDR2 ANQGSEA. The CDR3 spans 15 residues. V lost 8 bases and J 1 base, leaving 20 bases between the germline ends. CDR3 in DNA: TGCAGCATTCCTTGGCCCCCGGGACAGAACACTGAAGCTTTCTTT. It is translated as CSIPWPPGQNTEAFF.

The chain carries TRBV18 and TRBJ2-2; TRBD2 matches at 10 bases. The V and J ends lost 0 bases and 2 bases, in that order; junction bases with no gene match: 0. The length of the CDR3 is 16 residues. The germline V gene encodes CDR1 KGHSH and CDR2 LQKENI. CDR3 region: CASSPPLAGNTGELFF. In nucleotides, the CDR3 is TGTGCCAGCTCACCACCACTAGCGGGAAACACCGGGGAGCTGTTTTTT.

This clonotype was observed a few times. The rearrangement links TRBV28 to TRBJ2-7; TRBD2 agrees at 11 bases. This CDR3 comprises 15 residues. CDR1 and CDR2 (germline): MDHEN, SYDVKM. The trim removed 6 bases at V and 3 bases at J, leaving 7 bases unmatched. DNA for the CDR3: TGTGCCAGCAGCCCCCGCGGGACTAGCGGCTACGAGCAGTACTTC. Its protein is CASSPRGTSGYEQYF. The whole variable domain, remainder taken from reference TRBV28 and TRBJ2-7, is DVKVTQSSRYLVKRTGEKVFLECVQDMDHENMFWYRQDPGLGLRLIYFSYDVKMKEKGDIPEGYSVSREKKERFSLILESASTNQTSMYLCASSPRGTSGYEQYFGPGTRLTVT.